Below are 17 T cell receptor beta chains sequenced from a single sample in a study of blood T cell repertoires in COVID-19. Repertoires were generated with immunoSEQ multiplex PCR, while TCRdb's copy carries only in-frame clones and drops some. The sample has some 210,000 clones; around four fifths are singletons. The sequencing sample was made of peripheral blood. These TCRs come from an older woman with active or convalescent COVID-19.

The chain employs TRBV4-1 and TRBJ2-5; 8 positions agree with TRBD1. Germline CDR1 MGHRA, CDR2 YSYEKL. V lost 4 bases and J lost 4; bases outside the gene matches: 2. The CDR3 contains 13 residues. For the CDR3, the DNA is TGCGCCAGCAGCCGAGGACAGGGAGAGACCCAGTACTTC. This encodes CASSRGQGETQYF.

This sequence joins TRBV3-1 (or the pseudogene TRBV3-2) and TRBJ2-1; TRBD2 agrees at 8 bases. This CDR3 is built from 12 residues. Germline trimming cut 4 bases from V and 16 bases from J; bases unmatched to any gene: 9. Per the germline V gene, CDR1 is LGHDT and CDR2 is YNNKEL (reference sequence). CDR3 in amino acids: CASSLPGGELFF. CDR3 nucleotide sequence: TGTGCCAGCAGCCTCCCGGGGGGGGAACTTTTCTTC.

This chain joins TRBV27 and TRBJ1-4; TRBD1 aligns across 7 bases. The CDR3 runs to 15 residues. CDR1 and CDR2 from the germline V gene are MNHEY and SMNVEV (reference sequence). After removal of 6 bases from V and 8 bases from J, the junction contained 12 bases not matched to a gene. This chain's CDR3 is CASSRARGSREKLFF. CDR3 bases: TGTGCCAGCAGCCGCGCCAGGGGGAGCAGGGAAAAACTGTTTTTT.

This rearrangement joins TRBV27 to TRBJ2-7, with D hard to call. Looked up from germline, CDR1 is MNHEY and CDR2 is SMNVEV (reference sequence). V was clipped by 5 bases and J by 0 bases, with 5 bases between them. This CDR3 contains 12 residues. The CDR3 DNA sequence: TGTGCCAGCAGTCCGAGCTCCTACGAGCAGTACTTC. This encodes CASSPSSYEQYF.

The chain is built from TRBV18 and TRBJ2-7; TRBD2 aligns across 8 bases. CDR1 and CDR2 (germline): KGHSH, LQKENI. V dropped 2 bases and J dropped 0; count of bases not matched to a gene: 3. There are 15 residues in the CDR3. CDR3 sequence: CASSPVSGDSYEQYF. The CDR3 nucleotides read TGTGCCAGCTCACCAGTTAGCGGGGACTCCTACGAGCAGTACTTC.

The chain joins TRBV7-9 to TRBJ2-7, with D maybe TRBD1 (7 bases). This CDR3 comprises 12 residues. The germline V gene has CDR1 SEHNR and CDR2 FQNEAQ (reference sequence). Between the trimmed V and J ends, which lost 5 bases and 6 bases, there was a span of 11 bases. CDR3 sequence reads: CASSRQGGEQYF. CDR3 coding DNA: TGTGCCAGCAGCCGACAGGGAGGCGAGCAGTACTTC.

The V gene is TRBV27, the J gene TRBJ2-1; 9 bases agree with TRBD2. V dropped 10 bases and J dropped 1; count of bases not matched to a gene: 11. The CDR3 is made up of 16 amino acids. The germline V gene encodes CDR1 MNHEY and CDR2 SMNVEV (reference sequence). The CDR3 DNA sequence: TGTGCCACCTCGAGGCGGGGGGGGCAGTCCTACAATGAGCAGTTCTTC. Its protein product is CATSRRGGQSYNEQFF.

This chain uses TRBV9 with TRBJ1-1; perhaps TRBD1 as D (5 bases). This CDR3 has 16 residues. The germline V and J ends were trimmed by 0 bases and 8 bases, with 20 bases remaining between them. Germline assignment: CDR1 SGDLS and CDR2 YYNGEE. The CDR3 is CASSVGVFPPRGEAFF. The CDR3 DNA reads as TGTGCCAGCAGCGTAGGAGTATTCCCCCCGCGGGGGGAAGCTTTCTTT. The full variable domain, with the rest looked up from reference TRBV9 and TRBJ1-1, is DSGVTQTPKHLITATGQRVTLRCSPRSGDLSVYWYQQSLDQGLQFLIQYYNGEERAKGNILERFSAQQFPDLHSELNLSSLELGDSALYFCASSVGVFPPRGEAFFGQGTRLTVV.

This chain connects TRBV6-5 to TRBJ2-5, with 10 bases identical to TRBD2. This CDR3 comprises 15 residues. From germline, CDR1 is MNHEY and CDR2 SVGAGI. V gave up 6 bases and J gave up 6 bases; unmatched junction bases: 10. CDR3 residues: CASRGLDSGRKTQYF. CDR3 coding DNA: TGTGCCAGCAGGGGCCTTGATAGCGGGAGGAAGACCCAGTACTTC.

This clone was observed a few times. The chain couples TRBV25-1 to TRBJ1-6, with 10 bases lining up with TRBD1. From germline, CDR1 is MGHDK and CDR2 SYGVNS. Trimming removed 4 bases from V and 9 bases from J; junction bases left unmatched: 15. The CDR3 has 18 residues. The CDR3 region has the DNA TGTGCCAGCAGTGCGAAACGAAGGTGGGACAGGGGTTTTTCACCCCTCCACTTT. Its protein product is CASSAKRRWDRGFSPLHF.

V usage is TRBV4-1 and J usage is TRBJ2-1; D may be TRBD1 (5 bases). CDR3 length: 16 amino acids. Per germline, CDR1 MGHRA and CDR2 YSYEKL. Trimming left V 2 bases short and J 0 bases short, with 11 bases between. CDR3 amino acids: CASSQLDILSYNEQFF. The CDR3 bases are TGCGCCAGCAGCCAATTGGACATTCTCTCCTACAATGAGCAGTTCTTC.

The CDR3, as DNA: TGTGCCAGTAGTATTGGCCTTTTGCGGGAAAAACTGTTTTTT. Translating gives CASSIGLLREKLFF. The chain recombines TRBV19 with TRBJ1-4, with no clear D. V lost 3 bases and J lost 8, with 13 bases in between. This CDR3 is 14 amino acids long. Germline V CDR1 and CDR2: LNHDA, SQIVND (reference sequence).

The chain couples TRBV11-2 to TRBJ2-2, with TRBD1 identical over 7 bases. Germline CDR1 is SGHAT and CDR2 is FQNNGV. The trim removed 2 bases at V and 2 bases at J, leaving 5 bases unmatched. The CDR3 is made up of 16 amino acids. In DNA, the CDR3 is TGTGCCAGCAGCTTAAGGGGGCCGGTTAACACCGGGGAGCTGTTTTTT. Translating it yields CASSLRGPVNTGELFF.

V gene TRBV9 combines with J gene TRBJ2-1; TRBD2 matches 11 bases. Germline V CDR1 and CDR2: SGDLS, YYNGEE. The CDR3 has 15 residues. The J segment lost 6 bases and the V segment lost 4 bases, leaving 6 bases of the junction unmatched. In DNA form, the CDR3 reads TGTGCCAGCAGCAAACTAGCGGGAGCACCCAATGAGCAGTTCTTC. Encoded protein: CASSKLAGAPNEQFF.

This clone was counted only a few times. The same CDR3 is also encoded by other DNA sequences in this sample. V gene TRBV20-1 combines with J gene TRBJ2-7; TRBD2 aligns across 10 bases. The J segment lost 7 bases and the V segment lost 5 bases, leaving 2 bases of the junction unmatched. Germline assignment: CDR1 DFQATT and CDR2 SNEGSKA (reference sequence). The CDR3 is made up of 11 amino acids. CDR3 nucleotide sequence: TGCAGTGCTCAGACTAGCGGGGAGCAGTACTTC. Its translation is CSAQTSGEQYF.

With regard to this clone: Germline and junction disagree at one end, which may indicate a read error. The chain couples TRBV6-1 to TRBJ1-5; no definite D call. From germline, CDR1 is MNHNS and CDR2 SASEGT. The CDR3 sequence is 13 residues long. CDR3 in DNA: TGTGCCAGCAGTGAAACCTATACTCAGGCCCAGCATTTT. Its translation: CASSETYTQAQHF.

This sequence joins TRBV27 and TRBJ2-1; the match to TRBD2 covers 11 bases. V lost 10 bases to trimming and J lost 0 bases; unmatched junction nucleotides: 8. This CDR3 comprises 16 residues. The germline gives CDR1 MNHEY, CDR2 SMNVEV (reference sequence). The CDR3 loop is CATRLAGGHSYNEQFF. DNA for the CDR3: TGTGCCACCAGGCTAGCGGGAGGCCACTCCTACAATGAGCAGTTCTTC.